These T cell receptor beta chains were read from a single sample in a study of response to subunit inactivated influenza vaccine. TCRdb re-called the RT-PCR reads through MiXCR, storing one row per CDR3 protein. Among hundreds of thousands of distinct CDR3 sequences listed, approximately 14% were seen once. This specimen consisted of PBMCs from blood, obtained roughly 12 days after vaccination. These TCRs come from a man in his forties or fifties who received an inactivated influenza vaccine. The CDR3 runs from the conserved cysteine through the conserved F or W. The D gene is left open where the match is weak. Where a row states a size, it is once, few, many or the class of an expanded clone; other rows omit it.

len | j_gene | abundance | d_gene | v_gene | CDR3nt | CDR3aa
14 | TRBJ2-5 | few | . | TRBV29-1 | TGCAGCGCCCGGGCGGGGGACAGGATAAAGACCCAGTACTTC | CSARAGDRIKTQYF
15 | TRBJ2-2 | few | TRBD2 | TRBV20-1 | TGCAGTGCTACTAACGGGGGGACGAACACCGGGGAGCTGTTTTTT | CSATNGGTNTGELFF
12 | TRBJ1-1 | . | . | TRBV7-2 | TGTGCCAGCAGCTTAGGGGCCAATAGAGCTTTCTTT | CASSLGANRAFF
13 | TRBJ1-3 | few | TRBD1 | TRBV6-1 | TGTGCCAGCAGGTCAGGGGGAGGAAACACCATATATTTT | CASRSGGGNTIYF
17 | TRBJ2-2 | . | . | TRBV27 | TGTGCCAGCAGTTTTCTAGGGGGGGCCCCGAACACCGGGGAGCTGTTTTTT | CASSFLGGAPNTGELFF
15 | TRBJ1-1 | few | TRBD1 | TRBV4-1 | TGCGCCAGCAGCCACCGAGGACAGGCGAACACTGAAGCTTTCTTT | CASSHRGQANTEAFF
16 | TRBJ2-2 | . | . | TRBV9 | TGTGCCAGCAGCGTAGGTCTTTTCGCGAACACCGGGGAGCTGTTTTTT | CASSVGLFANTGELFF
14 | TRBJ2-1 | . | TRBD2 | TRBV4-2 | TGTGCCAGCAGCCCGGGGGGGCCCCACAATGAGCAGTTCTTC | CASSPGGPHNEQFF
15 | TRBJ2-5 | few | . | TRBV29-1 | TGCAGCGTTGAGGGGTCTAGTAGTCACACGGAGACCCAGTACTTC | CSVEGSSSHTETQYF
13 | TRBJ1-2 | . | . | TRBV29-1 | TGCAGCGCCGCGGGCAGGGTGAACTATGGCTACACCTTC | CSAAGRVNYGYTF
14 | TRBJ2-1 | many | . | TRBV7-8 | TGTGCCAGCAGCTTAGCTAGCTCCTACAATGAGCAGTTCTTC | CASSLASSYNEQFF
17 | TRBJ2-1 | few | TRBD1 | TRBV12-3/TRBV12-4 | TGTGCCAGCAGTTCGAAGCGCGGACAGGGCTACTACAATGAGCAGTTCTTC | CASSSKRGQGYYNEQFF
15 | TRBJ2-2 | . | TRBD1 | TRBV19 | TGTGCCAGTAGTTTCGCCAGGGGGCTCACCGGGGAGCTGTTTTTT | CASSFARGLTGELFF
13 | TRBJ2-2 | many | . | TRBV12-3/TRBV12-4 | TGTGCCAGCACCGTAGGGTACACCGGGGAGCTGTTTTTT | CASTVGYTGELFF
14 | TRBJ2-1 | . | . | TRBV27 | TGTGCCAGCAGTGCTCCGGGACTGTACAATGAGCAGTTCTTC | CASSAPGLYNEQFF
19 | TRBJ2-4 | few | TRBD2 | TRBV10-3 | TGTGCCATCAGTGACACGGGACTAGCGGGAGGAATGCCCAAAAACATTCAGTACTTC | CAISDTGLAGGMPKNIQYF
15 | TRBJ2-7 | . | . | TRBV27 | TGTGCCAGCAGTTTTCTACCTAGCCGAACCTACGAGCAGTACTTC | CASSFLPSRTYEQYF
13 | TRBJ1-6 | . | . | TRBV7-2 | TGTGCCACCGACGAGGGGACTAATCTTGCCCTCCACTTT | CATDEGTNLALHF
14 | TRBJ2-7 | many | . | TRBV5-8 | TGTGCCAGCAGCTTGGCCGGAGTCTCCTACGAGCAGTACTTC | CASSLAGVSYEQYF
15 | TRBJ1-6 | . | TRBD1 | TRBV5-1 | TGCGCCAGCAGCTTGAACGGACAGGCCAATTCACCCCTCCACTTT | CASSLNGQANSPLHF
15 | TRBJ2-4 | few | . | TRBV5-1 | TGCGCCAGCAGCTTGGGTTCGGGCCAGAAAAACATTCAGTACTTC | CASSLGSGQKNIQYF
14 | TRBJ2-7 | few | TRBD2 | TRBV20-1 | TGCAGTGCGACCGGACTAGCGGGAGTCCACGAGCAGTACTTC | CSATGLAGVHEQYF
15 | TRBJ2-1 | . | TRBD2 | TRBV28 | TGTGCCAGCAGCCCCGCGGGGGAACACTACGATGAGCAGTTCTTC | CASSPAGEHYDEQFF
15 | TRBJ2-3 | few | TRBD1 | TRBV5-1 | TGCGCCAGCAGCCTAACCGGGACAGGGACAGATACGCAGTATTTT | CASSLTGTGTDTQYF
17 | TRBJ1-2 | . | TRBD1 | TRBV7-9 | TGTGCCAGCAGCGACTGGAACCTAGGACAGGGGAGAAGTGGCTACACCTTC | CASSDWNLGQGRSGYTF
16 | TRBJ2-1 | . | TRBD1 | TRBV7-2 | TGTGCCAGCAGCTTAGGACAGGGGGCTTTCAAAAATGAGCAGTTCTTC | CASSLGQGAFKNEQFF
11 | TRBJ2-1 | many | . | TRBV5-6 | TGTGCCAGCAGCGTAAACAGGGAGCAGTTCTTC | CASSVNREQFF
15 | TRBJ1-5 | few | TRBD1 | TRBV6-1 | TGTGCCAGCAGAGATAGACAGGGCGCGAATCAGCCCCAGCATTTT | CASRDRQGANQPQHF
16 | TRBJ2-5 | few | TRBD2 | TRBV20-1 | TGCAGTGCTAGTAAACTAGCGGGGGGACTACAAGAGACCCAGTACTTC | CSASKLAGGLQETQYF
15 | TRBJ2-1 | few | . | TRBV12-3/TRBV12-4 | TGTGCCAGCAGTTTAGAGGGCGGGGTAGCCAATGAGCAGTTCTTC | CASSLEGGVANEQFF
14 | TRBJ2-1 | . | . | TRBV20-1 | TGCAGTGCTAGTTGGCGGAGCTCCTACAATGAGCAGTTCTTC | CSASWRSSYNEQFF
14 | TRBJ1-1 | few | . | TRBV27 | TGTGCCAGCAGGGACCCTGACGTGTACACTGAAGCTTTCTTT | CASRDPDVYTEAFF
17 | TRBJ2-1 | . | TRBD1 | TRBV6-5 | TGTGCCAGCAGTTACTCGAACAGGGGTCCCTCCTACAATGAGCAGTTCTTC | CASSYSNRGPSYNEQFF
14 | TRBJ1-2 | many | . | TRBV5-6 | TGTGCCAGCAGCTCCCATTCAGGGCACTATGGCTACACCTTC | CASSSHSGHYGYTF
14 | TRBJ2-1 | . | TRBD2 | TRBV9 | TGTGCCAGCACCAGCGGGACTAGTCATAATGAGCAGTTCTTC | CASTSGTSHNEQFF
14 | TRBJ1-5 | . | . | TRBV6-1 | TGTGCCAGCAGTCCTAGGGGGGCAGGACAGCCCCAGCTTTTT | CASSPRGAGQPQLF
13 | TRBJ1-2 | few | . | TRBV29-1 | TGCAGCGTTGGCCAGGGAGTGAACTATGGCTACACCTTC | CSVGQGVNYGYTF
13 | TRBJ2-7 | few | . | TRBV7-2 | TGTGCCAGCAGCTTAGCGCATATCGATGAGCAGTACTTC | CASSLAHIDEQYF
17 | TRBJ2-3 | . | . | TRBV28 | TGTGCCAGCAGTCCCCCCCGGGGGCATGCTTATTCAGATACGCAGTATTTT | CASSPPRGHAYSDTQYF
15 | TRBJ2-5 | few | . | TRBV5-1 | TGCGCCAGCAGCACCGGATCTACTAGGGGAGAGACCCAGTACTTC | CASSTGSTRGETQYF
13 | TRBJ1-2 | . | . | TRBV4-1 | TGCGCCAGCAGCCCTCCCTTCGGTGGCGGCTACACCTTC | CASSPPFGGGYTF